The 11 T cell receptor beta chains below all came from one sample that was sequenced in a study of shared clonotypes between healthy human individuals. Generated by immunoSEQ multiplex PCR, the TCRdb table keeps only in-frame clones and is missing some. The sample records 2.3 million or so clones, 90% to 95% being singletons. Sequences were obtained from naive CD4+ T cells from PBMCs. The sample's subset: CD45RA+ positively selected. These receptors all stem from a man younger than 30 in good health. Some clones in this sample may be carry-over from other donors' samples.

The chain carries TRBV2 and TRBJ2-1; D might be TRBD2 (6 bases). This CDR3 comprises 13 residues. Trimming cost V 9 bases and J 2 bases, with 11 bases left between them. The V gene's germline CDR1 is SNHLY and CDR2 FYNNEI. The CDR3 DNA reads TGTGCCAGTAGGGAGGACCCCTACAATGAGCAGTTCTTC. Its protein product is CASREDPYNEQFF.

The chain is built from TRBV29-1 and TRBJ2-3; 12 bases match TRBD2. Trimming removed 8 bases from V and 13 bases from J; junction bases left unmatched: 10. The CDR3 extends over 12 amino acids. From germline, CDR1 is SQVTM and CDR2 ANQGSEA. The CDR3 DNA reads TGCAGCAAGGGGACTAGCGGGCGAGGCGAGTATTTT. Its translation is CSKGTSGRGEYF.

The J gene is TRBJ2-2, the V gene TRBV15; 9 nucleotides align to TRBD1. Per the germline V gene, CDR1 is LNHNV and CDR2 is YYDKDF (reference sequence). J was trimmed by 1 base and V by 5 bases; bases with no gene match: 5. The CDR3 has 16 amino acids. This CDR3 reads CATSPRTGVNTGELFF. The CDR3 DNA reads as TGTGCCACCAGCCCTCGGACAGGGGTGAACACCGGGGAGCTGTTTTTT.

The J gene is TRBJ2-1, the V gene TRBV7-3; 12 bases align to TRBD2. CDR1 and CDR2 from the germline V gene are SGHTA and FQGTGA. This CDR3 is 16 amino acids long. Trimming removed 5 bases from V and 8 bases from J; junction bases left unmatched: 10. The CDR3 region is CASSPGLAGYGDEQFF. The CDR3 DNA reads as TGTGCCAGCAGCCCCGGACTAGCGGGATACGGGGATGAGCAGTTCTTC.

The CDR3 region is CASSQDNRYYF. CDR3 DNA: TGCGCCAGCAGCCAAGATAACAGATATTACTTC. The V gene is TRBV4-1, the J gene TRBJ2-7; D gene unclear. V was shortened by 0 bases and J by 13 bases, with 10 bases between the two germline ends. Germline CDR1 MGHRA, CDR2 YSYEKL. This CDR3 is 11 amino acids long.

CDR3 in DNA: TGTGCCAGCGGGGCCCGGACAGGTGCCAAAAACATTCAGTACTTC. Translating gives CASGARTGAKNIQYF. The chain joins TRBV28 to TRBJ2-4; 7 nucleotides line up with TRBD1. CDR3 size: 15 residues. Germline V gene sequence: CDR1 MDHEN, CDR2 SYDVKM. J was trimmed by 1 base and V by 8 bases; bases with no gene match: 8.

The rearrangement links TRBV10-3 to TRBJ2-7, with a possible D match to TRBD1 (5 bases). The CDR3 spans 14 residues. Germline V gene data show CDR1 as ENHRY and CDR2 as SYGVKD. V dropped 2 bases and J dropped 0 bases, with 8 bases sitting between them. The CDR3 DNA is TGTGCCATCAGTGAGGTCAGGGTCTCCTACGAGCAGTACTTC. It specifies CAISEVRVSYEQYF.

V usage is TRBV27 and J usage is TRBJ1-4; D is undetermined. The V gene's germline CDR1 is MNHEY and CDR2 SMNVEV (reference sequence). Trimming left V 6 bases short and J 8 bases short, with 13 bases between. The CDR3 is made up of 13 amino acids. CDR3 DNA: TGTGCCAGCAGCTCCGTAGAGTTCGAAAAACTGTTTTTT. Translated, it gives CASSSVEFEKLFF.

This chain joins TRBV9 and TRBJ2-1; 7 nucleotides align to TRBD1. CDR1 is SGDLS, CDR2 YYNGEE, per germline. V lost 0 bases, J lost 8 bases, and 5 bases stayed unmatched. The CDR3 totals 14 residues. CDR3 region: CASSVGGTEDEQFF. The DNA for the CDR3 is TGTGCCAGCAGCGTAGGGGGGACAGAGGATGAGCAGTTCTTC.

The V gene is TRBV7-9, the J gene TRBJ2-7; TRBD1 matches at 7 bases. V lost 5 bases to trimming and J lost 3 bases; unmatched junction nucleotides: 7. In germline, CDR1 is SEHNR, CDR2 FQNEAQ (reference sequence). The CDR3 has 14 residues. CDR3 in amino acids: CASSPHRDSYEQYF. The CDR3 coding sequence is TGTGCCAGCAGCCCTCACCGGGACAGCTACGAGCAGTACTTC.

The rearrangement links TRBV4-1 to TRBJ2-7; TRBD1 aligns across 7 bases. J lost 3 bases, V lost 5 bases, and 7 bases had no gene match. Germline V gene lookup returns CDR1 MGHRA and CDR2 YSYEKL. This CDR3 spans 14 amino acids. CDR3 in amino acids: CASSVRDRGYEQYF. In DNA form, the CDR3 reads TGCGCCAGCAGCGTCCGGGACAGAGGCTACGAGCAGTACTTC.